This T cell receptor (beta chain) was recovered during a study of blood T cell repertoires in COVID-19. Across the whole study: T cells, B-cell-depleted T cells, or PBMCs supplied cDNA or gDNA.

Here immunoSEQ multiplex PCR was the method, and the copy in TCRdb shows in-frame clones only, minus some. Of over 95,000 clones detected, about four fifths appear once; the ten largest clones hold about 10%. Trimming cost V 3 bases and J 7 bases; bases outside gene matches: 9. Germline CDR1 MNHNS, CDR2 SASEGT. The CDR3 runs to 15 residues. Source material: peripheral blood. The chain carries TRBV6-1 and TRBJ2-7; 10 bases are shared with TRBD2. The TCR comes from a human donor in a cohort sampled during active COVID-19. The CDR3, as DNA: TGTGCCAGCAGTGATAGTGAACTAGCGGGATGGGAGCAGTACTTC. This gives the protein CASSDSELAGWEQYF.